Presented here are 6 T cell receptor beta chains from one specimen sequenced in a study of T cells after yellow fever vaccination. TCRdb reprocessed the 5' RACE reads with MiXCR, giving one entry per CDR3 protein. The sample has about 310,000 distinct CDR3 sequences; approximately 3.8% are singletons. The input for sequencing was PBMCs, taken on the day of the yellow fever booster vaccination. These receptors came from a man between 18 and 29 years old who received the YFV17D yellow fever vaccine.

The chain recombines TRBV10-3 with TRBJ1-1; the D gene is possibly TRBD1 (5 bases). This CDR3 contains 14 residues. Deletions cut 3 bases from V and 5 bases from J, with 13 bases between. Germline lookup yields CDR1 ENHRY and CDR2 SYGVKD. CDR3 DNA sequence: TGTGCCATCAGTGAAATAAGGGGATATACTGAAGCTTTCTTT. Translation: CAISEIRGYTEAFF.

This clonotype appeared many times. The genes are TRBV9 and TRBJ2-5; D gene unclear. There are 16 residues in the CDR3. Trimming removed 0 bases from V and 1 base from J, with 13 bases in between. CDR1 is SGDLS and CDR2 is YYNGEE in the germline V gene. CDR3 in amino acids: CASSVAPLVLQETQYF. DNA for the CDR3: TGTGCCAGCAGCGTAGCTCCGTTAGTCCTCCAAGAGACCCAGTACTTC.

The rearrangement joins TRBV18 to TRBJ2-7; D remains ambiguous. The CDR3 length is 16 residues. V was shortened by 2 bases and J by 0 bases, with 14 bases between the two germline ends. Per germline, CDR1 KGHSH and CDR2 LQKENI. The CDR3: CASSPVESSISYEQYF. The CDR3 coding sequence is TGTGCCAGCTCACCAGTTGAGTCCTCAATCTCCTACGAGCAGTACTTC.

CDR3 loop: CSATRDANSNQPQHF. The CDR3 bases are TGCAGTGCTACCCGGGACGCCAATAGCAATCAGCCCCAGCATTTT. V is TRBV20-1 and J is TRBJ1-5; D may be TRBD1 (5 bases). The V end lost 4 bases, the J end lost 0 bases, and 13 bases lay between the germline ends. The CDR3 spans 15 residues. The germline V gene encodes CDR1 DFQATT and CDR2 SNEGSKA (reference sequence).

This clonotype was seen only a few times. The V call is TRBV3-1, the J call TRBJ2-3; D ambiguous. Germline V gives CDR1 LGHDT, CDR2 YNNKEL (reference sequence). The CDR3 length is 13 residues. Deletions cut 1 base from V and 10 bases from J, with 12 bases between. The CDR3 DNA reads TGTGCCAGCAGCCAAGCCAACCCTGGGGCGCAGTATTTT. Its protein is CASSQANPGAQYF.

Only a few counts were recorded for this clonotype. The chain carries TRBV4-1 and TRBJ1-3, with 8 bases identical to TRBD1. The V and J ends lost 6 bases and 0 bases, in that order; junction bases with no gene match: 7. This CDR3 has 16 residues. Germline CDR1 MGHRA, CDR2 YSYEKL. CDR3 bases: TGCGCCAGCAGTAGACAGGGGCCGAGCTCTGGAAACACCATATATTTT. Encoded protein: CASSRQGPSSGNTIYF.